This T cell receptor beta chain was captured by sequencing in a study of T cell responses to AZD1222 COVID-19 vaccine. Produced via immunoSEQ multiplex PCR; TCRdb's table is partial and in-frame only. The repertoire holds 250,000 to 300,000 clones, almost 95% seen once, with around 0.58% in the top ten. Study results and caveats: White British ancestry dominated among donors, who included more females, and clonal diversity was possibly underestimated.

Trimming removed 0 bases at V and 4 bases at J, with 13 bases between. This CDR3 has 15 amino acids. Germline V CDR1 and CDR2: SGHRS, YFSETQ. Note on this clone: The target antigen is unknown.

This TCR derives from an adult who received the AZD1222 COVID-19 vaccine. The gene calls are TRBV5-1 and TRBJ1-2; no clear D. This specimen was peripheral blood, taken 28 days after the second AZD1222 dose. CDR3 sequence: CASSLAPGLGYGYTF. CDR3 sequence (DNA): TGCGCCAGCAGCTTGGCTCCGGGCCTGGGCTATGGCTACACCTTC.